A selection of T cell receptor beta chains follows, all from one sample in a study of shared clonotypes between healthy human individuals. Method: immunoSEQ multiplex PCR; TCRdb's copy keeps in-frame clones and lacks some. The sample contains 600,000 to 800,000 clones, 55% to 80% of which appear only once. The sample was memory CD4+ T cells sorted from blood. These receptors all stem from a woman aged 30 to 39 in good health. The CDR3 runs from the conserved cysteine through the conserved F or W. Each record gives: clone size, J gene, D gene, V gene, CDR3 DNA, CDR3 protein. D genes are given only for firm matches. Size is omitted from some rows. Given values are once, few, many or a class for expanded clones.

-	TRBJ2-7	TRBD2	TRBV27	TGTGCCAGCAGCCGGACTAGCGGGGGGGCCTACGAGCAGTACTTC	CASSRTSGGAYEQYF
few	TRBJ1-5	TRBD1	TRBV19	TGTGCCAGTAGTATAGAAACAGGGGCCCAGCATTTT	CASSIETGAQHF
-	TRBJ1-4	-	TRBV19	TGTGCCAGTAGTATTGTGAGGGGAGAAAAACTGTTTTTT	CASSIVRGEKLFF
-	TRBJ2-1	-	TRBV2	TGTGCCAGCAGTGATTCGCTGGGCACCTACAATGAGCAGTTCTTC	CASSDSLGTYNEQFF
-	TRBJ1-4	-	TRBV19	TGTGCCAGTAGTATGGACCGATCTGAAAAACTGTTTTTT	CASSMDRSEKLFF
-	TRBJ1-1	-	TRBV6-5	TGTGCCAGCAGGGCAAACCTCAACACTGAAGCTTTCTTT	CASRANLNTEAFF
-	TRBJ1-5	-	TRBV19	TGTGCCAGTAGTATGGGGGGGCCTTATAGCAATCAGCCCCAGCATTTT	CASSMGGPYSNQPQHF
few	TRBJ2-3	TRBD1	TRBV19	TGTGCCAGTAGTCCCCGACAGGGGGCCGCAGATACGCAGTATTTT	CASSPRQGAADTQYF
-	TRBJ1-5	-	TRBV28	TGTGCCAGCAATACGGGGGGGGCGAGCAATCAGCCCCAGCATTTT	CASNTGGASNQPQHF
-	TRBJ2-2	TRBD2	TRBV7-2	TGTGCCAGCAGCCTAATCGGGACTAAAGCAGGGGAGCTGTTTTTT	CASSLIGTKAGELFF
-	TRBJ1-2	-	TRBV28	TGTGCCAGCAGTCCTTCGGTGGTTGGCTACACCTTC	CASSPSVVGYTF
-	TRBJ2-2	-	TRBV5-6	TGTGCCAGCAGCTTTGGGGGATCCACCGGGGAGCTGTTTTTT	CASSFGGSTGELFF
-	TRBJ2-1	-	TRBV27	TGTGCCAGCAGACCGTACGATACGAATGAGCAGTTCTTC	CASRPYDTNEQFF
-	TRBJ2-7	TRBD1	TRBV7-8	TGTGCCAGCAGCGCGGACAGGAAAAAGACGCCAATCTACGAGCAGTACTTC	CASSADRKKTPIYEQYF
-	TRBJ1-4	-	TRBV28	TGTGCCAGCAGTTCCGGGGGATATGAAAAACTGTTTTTT	CASSSGGYEKLFF
few	TRBJ2-7	TRBD2	TRBV7-8	TGTGCCAGCAGTCCTCGGGAGGGCCGGTCCTACGAGCAGTACTTC	CASSPREGRSYEQYF
-	TRBJ2-5	-	TRBV5-1	TGCGCCAGCAGCCTGCGCGAGACCCAGTACTTC	CASSLRETQYF
few	TRBJ2-7	-	TRBV28	TGTGCCAGCAGTTTTCTCGGCAGGGGACACGAGCAGTACTTC	CASSFLGRGHEQYF
-	TRBJ2-7	-	TRBV18	TGTGCCAGCTCATCGGACAGTGTATCCTACGAGCAGTACTTC	CASSSDSVSYEQYF
-	TRBJ2-2	-	TRBV27	TGTGCCAGCAGTCCGCAGGTGAACACCGGGGAGCTGTTTTTT	CASSPQVNTGELFF
-	TRBJ1-4	TRBD1	TRBV5-8	TGTGCCAGCAGCTTGGGACAGGGGGCGCTTGGTAATGAAAAACTGTTTTTT	CASSLGQGALGNEKLFF
once	TRBJ1-1	-	TRBV2	TGTGCCAGCAGCCCGAGGGAGGGCTTAATGTCTGAAGCTTTCTTT	CASSPREGLMSEAFF
few	TRBJ1-1	-	TRBV25-1	TGTGCCAGCAGCCAGGGAGTTAAAGCTTTCTTT	CASSQGVKAFF
-	TRBJ1-4	-	TRBV19	TGTGCCAGTAGTATCGCAGGGCCATATAGTCTTGAAAAACTGTTTTTT	CASSIAGPYSLEKLFF
-	TRBJ1-5	-	TRBV10-3	TGTGCCATCAGTGAAGAGAATCAGCCCCAGCATTTT	CAISEENQPQHF
-	TRBJ2-2	-	TRBV5-4	TGTGCCAGCAGCTTGGTGGAGAGGGTGGGAACCGGGGAGCTGTTTTTT	CASSLVERVGTGELFF
-	TRBJ2-7	-	TRBV28	TGTGCCAGCACCAAGGCCCCGGGACTTATTAACGAGCAGTACTTC	CASTKAPGLINEQYF
-	TRBJ2-7	TRBD2	TRBV11-2	TGTGCCAGCAGCTTAGGGAGCGGGACCTTCTACGAGCAGTACTTC	CASSLGSGTFYEQYF
-	TRBJ2-7	-	TRBV6-1	TGTGCCAGCAGTGTAAGGGAGGACAGCTCCTACGAGCAGTACTTC	CASSVREDSSYEQYF
few	TRBJ2-6	-	TRBV11-2	TGTGCCAGCAGCTTAACCTCTGACATCTCTGGGGCCAACGTCCTGACTTTC	CASSLTSDISGANVLTF
-	TRBJ1-2	TRBD1	TRBV29-1	TGCAGCGTTGTGGGATCGGGGGACAGGGTCTATGGCTACACCTTC	CSVVGSGDRVYGYTF
-	TRBJ1-2	TRBD1	TRBV27	TGTGCCAGCAGGGGCCTTAGGGGACAGGGGGCTGGCTACACCTTC	CASRGLRGQGAGYTF
-	TRBJ1-4	TRBD1	TRBV28	TGTGCCAGCAGGACAGGGACCTCTGTGGAAAAACTGTTTTTT	CASRTGTSVEKLFF
many	TRBJ2-7	-	TRBV28	TGTGCCAGCAGTTCCAAAGAGCCGGGACTTAGATACGAGCAGTACTTC	CASSSKEPGLRYEQYF
-	TRBJ1-1	-	TRBV28	TGTGCCAGCAGGCCAATGGGGCCCCGCACTGAAGCTTTCTTT	CASRPMGPRTEAFF
-	TRBJ1-2	-	TRBV2	TGTGCCAGCAACCTCGGGGGGACCACTAACTATGGCTACACCTTC	CASNLGGTTNYGYTF
-	TRBJ1-4	-	TRBV7-6	TGTGCCAGCAGCTTACACGCGGCAACTAATGAAAAACTGTTTTTT	CASSLHAATNEKLFF
-	TRBJ2-3	-	TRBV7-4	TGTGCCAGCAGTCATTACGGGGATACGCAGTATTTT	CASSHYGDTQYF
-	TRBJ2-7	-	TRBV5-1	TGCGCCAGCAGCTCTGGACAAACTTACGAGCAGTACTTC	CASSSGQTYEQYF
few	TRBJ1-1	TRBD1	TRBV19	TGTGCCAGTAGTATATCCAATACAGGGGCAGGGGGTGAAGCTTTCTTT	CASSISNTGAGGEAFF
-	TRBJ2-1	-	TRBV2	TGTGCCAGCAGTGAAGAGGGGGGCAGCGTCAATGAGCAGTTCTTC	CASSEEGGSVNEQFF
-	TRBJ2-6	TRBD1	TRBV29-1	TGCAGCGTGGGGGACAGGCCTACTTACTCTGGGGCCAACGTCCTGACTTTC	CSVGDRPTYSGANVLTF
-	TRBJ1-2	TRBD1	TRBV5-4	TGTGCCAGCAGCTTGGGGGACAGGGCAGCTGGCTACACCTTC	CASSLGDRAAGYTF
-	TRBJ2-3	-	TRBV10-3	TGTGCCATCAGTGAGAACGTTGTTAGCACAGATACGCAGTATTTT	CAISENVVSTDTQYF
-	TRBJ1-3	TRBD1	TRBV19	TGTGCCAGTAGTCCACAGGGGGTCGGCACCATATATTTT	CASSPQGVGTIYF
-	TRBJ1-5	-	TRBV28	TGTGCCAGCAGTAGGACCCGACTAAACAGGGAGTGGGATAGCAATCAGCCCCAGCATTTT	CASSRTRLNREWDSNQPQHF
many	TRBJ2-1	TRBD2	TRBV19	TGTGCCAGTAGTGGCCGGGAGGGCAATGAGCAGTTCTTC	CASSGREGNEQFF
once	TRBJ2-1	-	TRBV9	TGTGCCAGCAGCGTAGGCCTAGTACGCGGTTACAATGAGCAGTTCTTC	CASSVGLVRGYNEQFF
-	TRBJ2-1	TRBD1	TRBV19	TGTGCCAGTAGTCCCCGGGACAGAAACAATGAGCAGTTCTTC	CASSPRDRNNEQFF
-	TRBJ2-2	-	TRBV5-1	TGCGCCAGCAGCTTGAACGGGGAGCTGTTTTTT	CASSLNGELFF
-	TRBJ2-3	-	TRBV19	TGTGCCAGTAGTCCGCGGGCACTAGCACTTAGCACAGATACGCAGTATTTT	CASSPRALALSTDTQYF
-	TRBJ2-7	-	TRBV2	TGTGCCAGCAGTGCAGTCCCTAACTTGTGGCAGTACTTC	CASSAVPNLWQYF
few	TRBJ2-5	TRBD2	TRBV10-3	TGTGCCATCAGTGTAGGATTAGCGGGAAACCAAGAGACCCAGTACTTC	CAISVGLAGNQETQYF
-	TRBJ1-2	TRBD1	TRBV12-5	TGTGCTAGTGGTTCGAAGAAGGACAGGGGGCTAGTGGGCACCTTC	CASGSKKDRGLVGTF
-	TRBJ2-7	-	TRBV5-4	TGTGCCAGCAGCTCGACCCTCGAGCGGAGTAATTACGAGCAGTACTTC	CASSSTLERSNYEQYF
-	TRBJ2-7	TRBD1	TRBV10-1	TGCGCCAGCTTGGGACAGGGGGTCGTTTTTTACGAGCAGTACTTC	CASLGQGVVFYEQYF
many	TRBJ1-2	TRBD1	TRBV2	TGTGCCAGCACGACAGGGACCCTTAACTATGGCTACACCTTC	CASTTGTLNYGYTF
-	TRBJ2-1	TRBD2	TRBV7-8	TGTGCCAGCAGCTTAGCCTCTCGGGCTAGCGGGAGGGCCTATGAGCAGTTCTTC	CASSLASRASGRAYEQFF
-	TRBJ2-7	-	TRBV28	TGTGCCAGCAGTTTGGTGACGGCGAGCTCCTACGAGCAGTACTTC	CASSLVTASSYEQYF
few	TRBJ2-2	-	TRBV28	TGTGCCAGCAGTTTAGAGCTGGCCGGGGAGCTGTTTTTT	CASSLELAGELFF